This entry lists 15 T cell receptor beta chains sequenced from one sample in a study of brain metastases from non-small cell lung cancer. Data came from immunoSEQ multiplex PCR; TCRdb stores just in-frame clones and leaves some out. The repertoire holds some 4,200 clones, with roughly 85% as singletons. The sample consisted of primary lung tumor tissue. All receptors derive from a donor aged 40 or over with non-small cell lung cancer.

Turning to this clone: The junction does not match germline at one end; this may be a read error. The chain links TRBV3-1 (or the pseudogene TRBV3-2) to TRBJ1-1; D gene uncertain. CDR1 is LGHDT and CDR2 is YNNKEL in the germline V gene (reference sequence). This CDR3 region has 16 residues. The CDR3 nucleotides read TGTGCCAGCAGTCAAGATACATGGCGGGGGAACACTGAAGCTTTCTTT. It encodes CASSQDTWRGNTEAFF.

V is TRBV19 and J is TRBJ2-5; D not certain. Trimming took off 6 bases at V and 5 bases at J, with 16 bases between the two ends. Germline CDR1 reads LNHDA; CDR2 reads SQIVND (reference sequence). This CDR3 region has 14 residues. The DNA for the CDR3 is TGTGCCAGTAGCTCAGCCGGCCCTGGGGAGACCCAGTACTTC. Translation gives CASSSAGPGETQYF.

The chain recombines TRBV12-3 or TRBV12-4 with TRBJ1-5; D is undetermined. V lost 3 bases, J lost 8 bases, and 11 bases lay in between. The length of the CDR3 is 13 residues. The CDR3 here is CASSLGSGKPQHF. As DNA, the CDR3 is TGTGCCAGCAGTTTGGGGAGCGGTAAGCCCCAGCATTTT.

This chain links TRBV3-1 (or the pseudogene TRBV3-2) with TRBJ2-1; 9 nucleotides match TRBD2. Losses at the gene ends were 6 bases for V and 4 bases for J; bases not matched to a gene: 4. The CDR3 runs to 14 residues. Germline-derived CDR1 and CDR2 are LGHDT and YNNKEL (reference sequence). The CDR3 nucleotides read TGTGCCAGCAGGGCTAGCGGGACTTACAATGAGCAGTTCTTC. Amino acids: CASRASGTYNEQFF.

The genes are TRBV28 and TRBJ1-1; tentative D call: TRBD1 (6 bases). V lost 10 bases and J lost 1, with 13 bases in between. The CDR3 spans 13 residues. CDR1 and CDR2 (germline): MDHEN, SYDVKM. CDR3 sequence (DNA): TGTGCCACCCTTGGGACACAGAACACTGAAGCTTTCTTT. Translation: CATLGTQNTEAFF. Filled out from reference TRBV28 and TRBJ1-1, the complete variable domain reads DVKVTQSSRYLVKRTGEKVFLECVQDMDHENMFWYRQDPGLGLRLIYFSYDVKMKEKGDIPEGYSVSREKKERFSLILESASTNQTSMYLCATLGTQNTEAFFGQGTRLTVV.

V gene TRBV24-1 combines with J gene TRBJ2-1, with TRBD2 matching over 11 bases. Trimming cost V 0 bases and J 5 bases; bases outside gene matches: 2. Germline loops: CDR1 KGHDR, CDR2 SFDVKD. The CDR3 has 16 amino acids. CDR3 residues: CATSDLPSGRHNEQFF. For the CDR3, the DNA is TGTGCCACCAGTGATTTGCCTAGCGGGAGGCACAATGAGCAGTTCTTC.

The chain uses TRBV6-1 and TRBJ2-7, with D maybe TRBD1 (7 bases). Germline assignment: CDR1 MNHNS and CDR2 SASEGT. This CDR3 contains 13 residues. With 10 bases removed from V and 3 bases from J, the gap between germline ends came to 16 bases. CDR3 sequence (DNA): TGTGCCACCACGGGGGCAGGGGGCTACGAGCAGTACTTC. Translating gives CATTGAGGYEQYF.

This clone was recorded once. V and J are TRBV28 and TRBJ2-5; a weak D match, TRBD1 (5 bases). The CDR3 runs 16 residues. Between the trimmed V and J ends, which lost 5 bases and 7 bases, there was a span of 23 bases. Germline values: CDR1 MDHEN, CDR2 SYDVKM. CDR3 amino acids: CASSAIFRDPRRTQYF. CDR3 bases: TGTGCCAGCAGTGCGATATTCAGGGATCCCAGGAGGACCCAGTACTTC.

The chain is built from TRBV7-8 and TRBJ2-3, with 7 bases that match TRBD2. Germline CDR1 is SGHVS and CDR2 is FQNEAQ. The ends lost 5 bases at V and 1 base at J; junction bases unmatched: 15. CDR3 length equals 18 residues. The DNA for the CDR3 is TGTGCCAGCAGCGCCCGGGACTATCGCAACGCGGGCACAGATACGCAGTATTTT. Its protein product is CASSARDYRNAGTDTQYF.

The CDR3 loop is CASSLVLGQGSFF. In nucleotides, the CDR3 is TGCGCCAGCAGCTTGGTTTTGGGACAGGGTTCTTTCTTT. V is TRBV5-1 and J is TRBJ1-1; 9 nucleotides match TRBD1. The trim removed 0 bases at V and 12 bases at J, leaving 6 bases unmatched. Germline V CDR1 and CDR2: SGHRS, YFSETQ. The CDR3 runs 13 residues.

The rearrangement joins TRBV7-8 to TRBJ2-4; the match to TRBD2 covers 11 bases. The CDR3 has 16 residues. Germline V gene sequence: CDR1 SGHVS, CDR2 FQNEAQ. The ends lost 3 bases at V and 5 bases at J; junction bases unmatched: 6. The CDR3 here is CASSFGLAGGENIQYF. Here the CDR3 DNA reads TGTGCCAGCAGCTTTGGGCTAGCGGGAGGCGAAAACATTCAGTACTTC.

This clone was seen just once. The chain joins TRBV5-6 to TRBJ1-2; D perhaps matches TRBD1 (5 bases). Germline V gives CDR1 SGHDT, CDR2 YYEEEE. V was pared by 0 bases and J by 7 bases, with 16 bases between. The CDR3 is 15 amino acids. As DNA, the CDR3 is TGTGCCAGCAGCTTGGCAGGGATTCGTGAGGGTGGCTACACCTTC. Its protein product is CASSLAGIREGGYTF.

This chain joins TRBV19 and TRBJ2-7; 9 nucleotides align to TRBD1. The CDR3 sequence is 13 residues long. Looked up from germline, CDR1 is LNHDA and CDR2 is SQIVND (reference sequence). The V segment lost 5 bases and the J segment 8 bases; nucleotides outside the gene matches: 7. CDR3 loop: CASSPDRGTQQYF. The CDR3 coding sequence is TGTGCCAGTAGTCCCGACAGGGGGACTCAGCAGTACTTC.

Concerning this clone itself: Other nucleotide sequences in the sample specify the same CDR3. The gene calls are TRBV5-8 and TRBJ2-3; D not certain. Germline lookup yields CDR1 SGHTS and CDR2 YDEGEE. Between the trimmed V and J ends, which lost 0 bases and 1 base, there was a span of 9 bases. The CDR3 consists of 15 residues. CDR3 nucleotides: TGTGCCAGCAGCTTGGGGAAGTGGGGCACAGATACGCAGTATTTT. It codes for CASSLGKWGTDTQYF.

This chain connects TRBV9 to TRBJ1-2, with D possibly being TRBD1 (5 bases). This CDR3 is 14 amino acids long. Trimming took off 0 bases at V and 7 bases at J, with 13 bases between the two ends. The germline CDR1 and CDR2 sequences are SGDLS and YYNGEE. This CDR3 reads CASSVGVGEGGYTF. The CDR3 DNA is TGTGCCAGCAGCGTAGGAGTGGGGGAAGGTGGCTACACCTTC.